This entry features one T cell receptor beta chain sequence. The antigen this receptor binds is unknown. The input lacks base qualities; no much larger clone sits a single base away. The sample is drawn from a study of blood T cell repertoires in COVID-19 (TCRdb year 2020). Some background on the complete study: Samples covering the acute and convalescent phases of COVID-19 were provided by collaborators in the United States, Italy and Spain. The prospective study material was composed of cDNA or gDNA derived from T cells, B-cell-depleted T cells, or PBMCs. The dataset comprised deeply sampled blood TCRbeta repertoires from subjects exposed to, actively infected with, or recovered from COVID-19. The repertoires were made available in a free public database intended to serve as a resource for research on the immune response to SARS-CoV-2. Samples came from the ongoing ImmuneRACE study (first 160 participants) plus 1,254 subjects from 6 global collaborators. The sample metadata nearly always contained a de-identified subject ID, COVID-19 status, age in years and sex. HLA class I and class II types, where available, came from metadata supplied by the sample provider rather than from assay-based typing.

Overall study results and their limits: The amount of clinical and demographic metadata varied by source and participant and was provided uncurated.

TCRbeta CDR3 regions were amplified from genomic DNA using the immunoSEQ Assay, a bias-controlled multiplex PCR. In the authors' own workflow: Nucleated cell counts per sample were estimated from amplification of reference gene primers within the assay. Sequence reads were collapsed and filtered to measure the absolute abundance of every unique TCRbeta CDR3 rearrangement. For each sample, productive Simpson clonality was calculated as the square root of Simpson's diversity index across productive rearrangements. In TCRdb, the immuneACCESS table is reduced to in-frame sequences with V and J assigned. These tables do not hold every clone; where another copy was compared, an unresolved V gene accounts for under half, and the others remain unexplained. The V and J calls and the clone size are those of that table, but D and trimming were determined from the DNA. In this sample the table shows around 25,000 clones, approximately 85% of which occur a single time. In total, the top ten clones hold roughly 8% of the sample.

The germline V gene (reference sequence) sets CDR1 to LNHDA and CDR2 to SQIVND. V sheds 0 bases and J sheds 4 bases, leaving 7 bases between their ends. The CDR3 has 13 amino acids, counting the end cysteine and phenylalanine. The DNA shown is the 39-base CDR3, in frame from base 1. Each collaborating institution followed its own protocols to collect whole blood in K2EDTA tubes. For TCRbeta analysis, collaborator samples were shipped as frozen whole blood, as isolated PBMCs, or as DNA extracted from either sample type. The clonotype was recovered from a woman aged 45-65 years with active COVID-19. Sequenced sample: peripheral blood. The V and J genes are TRBV19 and TRBJ2-7; the D gene lacks a confident call. CDR3 sequence: CASSIDLSYEQYF. In nucleotide form, the sequence is TGTGCCAGTAGTATAGATTTGAGTTACGAGCAGTACTTC.